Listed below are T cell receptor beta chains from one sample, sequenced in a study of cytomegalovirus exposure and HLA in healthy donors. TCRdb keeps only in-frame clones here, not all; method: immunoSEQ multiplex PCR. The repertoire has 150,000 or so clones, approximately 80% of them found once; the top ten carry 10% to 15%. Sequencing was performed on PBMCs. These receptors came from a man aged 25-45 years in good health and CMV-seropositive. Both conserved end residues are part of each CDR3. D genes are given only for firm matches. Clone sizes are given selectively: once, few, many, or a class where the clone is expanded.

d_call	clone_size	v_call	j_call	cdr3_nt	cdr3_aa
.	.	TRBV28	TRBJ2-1	TGTGCCAGCAGCGACCGGGACTACAATGAGCAGTTCTTC	CASSDRDYNEQFF
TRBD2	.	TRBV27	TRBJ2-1	TGTGCCAGCACTGTACTAGCGGGAGGTCATGAGCAGTTCTTC	CASTVLAGGHEQFF
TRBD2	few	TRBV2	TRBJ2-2	TGTGCCAGCAGTGACGGCGGGGGTCAGCTGTTTTTT	CASSDGGGQLFF
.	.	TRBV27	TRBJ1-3	TGTGCCAGCAGTTCAGCATGGAGACCTGGAAACACCATATATTTT	CASSSAWRPGNTIYF
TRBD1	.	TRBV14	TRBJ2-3	TGTGCCAGCAGCCAACACAGGGGTACAGATACGCAGTATTTT	CASSQHRGTDTQYF
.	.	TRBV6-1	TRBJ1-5	TGTGCCAGCAGTGATCCTATCGTAGCCCAGCATTTT	CASSDPIVAQHF
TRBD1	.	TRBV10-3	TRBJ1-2	TGTGCCATCAGTGAGTCGATGGCGGCAGGGGGCGATGGCTACACCTTC	CAISESMAAGGDGYTF
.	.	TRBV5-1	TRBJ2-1	TGCGCCAGCAGCTTGGCAACTAGTCATGAGCAGTTCTTC	CASSLATSHEQFF
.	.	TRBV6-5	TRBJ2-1	TGTGCCAGCAGTTACTCGATGGTTGGAGACCAGTTCTTC	CASSYSMVGDQFF
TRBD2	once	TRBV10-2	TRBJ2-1	TGCGCCAGCACCGAAGTAGCGGGAGGCGACAATGAGCAGTTCTTC	CASTEVAGGDNEQFF